This T cell receptor (beta chain) was profiled in a study of shared clonotypes between healthy human individuals. The trim removed 5 bases at V and 3 bases at J, leaving 6 bases unmatched. The CDR3 runs 16 residues. Germline assignment: CDR1 PRHDT and CDR2 FYEKMQ (reference sequence). Remarks on this clone: As yet, its antigen is unknown.

Generated by immunoSEQ multiplex PCR, the TCRdb table keeps only in-frame clones and is missing some. Counted here are 1 million to 1.3 million clones, 75% to 80% occurring once; the ten biggest clones make up 0.5% to 0.65%. General study points: What rarefaction showed was incomplete sorted-subset sequencing despite large depth. Naive subsets, compared against memory subsets, generally had larger estimated richness values. Sample collection involved blood only; tissue repertoires are likely different.

Sequenced material: memory CD4+ T cells from PBMCs. Regarding subset: CD45RA-negative fraction. The chain links TRBV13 to TRBJ2-7; 14 positions match TRBD2. This receptor was taken from a man younger than 35 in good health. Some clones in this sample may be carry-over from other donors' samples. CDR3 in amino acids: CASSTQTSGRVYEQYF. The DNA of the CDR3 is TGTGCCAGCAGCACCCAGACTAGCGGGAGGGTCTACGAGCAGTACTTC.